One sample yielded the 29 T cell receptor beta chains listed below, sequenced in a study of neurological immune-mediated disorders. A single record per CDR3 protein comes from TCRdb applying MiXCR to the 5' RACE reads. The data contain tens of thousands of distinct CDR3 sequences, less than 4% of them singletons. The source material was PBMCs. Receptors were obtained from a man aged 60 to 69 with multiple sclerosis.

This clonotype was recorded at least ten times. V and J are TRBV5-1 and TRBJ2-1, with 10 bases aligning to TRBD2. The CDR3 is made up of 13 amino acids. Per germline, CDR1 SGHRS and CDR2 YFSETQ. The junction had 3 bases not matched to a gene; V was cut back by 5 bases and J by 7 bases. CDR3: CASRHSGGNEQFF. Written as DNA, the CDR3 is TGCGCCAGCAGGCATAGCGGGGGGAATGAGCAGTTCTTC.

This clonotype was seen at least ten times. The chain is built from TRBV27 and TRBJ2-7, with D tentatively TRBD2 (6 bases). Deletions cut 6 bases from V and 0 bases from J, with 15 bases between. Germline CDR1 is MNHEY and CDR2 is SMNVEV (reference sequence). There are 15 residues in the CDR3. In DNA form, the CDR3 reads TGTGCCAGCAGCCCGGGACTGCTAAGCTCCTACGAGCAGTACTTC. Translation gives CASSPGLLSSYEQYF.

There are many counts of this clonotype. The rearrangement uses TRBV19 and TRBJ2-7; perhaps TRBD2 as D (5 bases). CDR3 length: 13 residues. Germline V gene lookup returns CDR1 LNHDA and CDR2 SQIVND (reference sequence). V shed 6 bases and J shed 3 bases, with 12 bases lying between them. CDR3 loop: CASRVSAGYEQYF. The CDR3 DNA is TGTGCCAGTAGGGTTTCGGCGGGCTACGAGCAGTACTTC.

This clonotype was detected many times. The chain has TRBV20-1 and TRBJ2-7, with D perhaps matching TRBD1 (6 bases). Germline CDR1 DFQATT, CDR2 SNEGSKA (reference sequence). V shed 6 bases and J shed 1 base, with 13 bases lying between them. The CDR3 runs to 13 residues. CDR3 DNA sequence: TGCAGTGCGCCCCGGACAGATTCCTACGAGCAGTACTTC. Amino acids: CSAPRTDSYEQYF.

The rearrangement links TRBV28 to TRBJ1-2, with 7 bases identical to TRBD1. Trimming removed 3 bases from V and 1 base from J; junction bases left unmatched: 5. CDR1 and CDR2 from the germline V gene are MDHEN and SYDVKM. The CDR3 sequence is 15 residues long. The CDR3 DNA sequence: TGTGCCAGCAGTTTCTCCGGGACAGATAACTATGGCTACACCTTC. This sequence encodes CASSFSGTDNYGYTF.

This clonotype appeared many times. This chain joins TRBV25-1 and TRBJ1-6, with TRBD1 as a possible D gene (5 bases). The CDR3 is 14 residues long. The V gene lost 4 bases and the J gene lost 8 bases, with 12 bases spanning the gap. Germline-derived CDR1 and CDR2 are MGHDK and SYGVNS. The DNA of the CDR3 is TGTGCCAGCAGTGTGGCAGGGATTTATTCACCCCTCCACTTT. Encoded protein: CASSVAGIYSPLHF.

This clonotype was detected ten times or more. The rearrangement joins TRBV20-1 to TRBJ2-7; D remains ambiguous. Germline CDR1 and CDR2: DFQATT and SNEGSKA (reference sequence). V gave up 6 bases and J gave up 7 bases, with 13 bases separating them. The CDR3 runs 11 residues. CDR3: CSAPQSMEQYF. In nucleotides, the CDR3 is TGCAGTGCACCACAATCAATGGAGCAGTACTTC.

This clonotype was found many times. This chain joins TRBV11-1 and TRBJ2-1, with D uncertain. In germline, CDR1 is SGHAT, CDR2 FQDESV (reference sequence). The CDR3 is 13 residues long. Trimming pared 2 bases from V and 9 bases from J, leaving 11 bases between. DNA of the CDR3: TGTGCCAGCAGCTTATTGGTAGAAGGTGAGCAGTTCTTC. Protein: CASSLLVEGEQFF. Full variable domain (missing parts from reference TRBV11-1 and TRBJ2-1): EAEVAQSPRYKITEKSQAVAFWCDPISGHATLYWYRQILGQGPELLVQFQDESVVDDSQLPKDRFSAERLKGVDSTLKIQPAELGDSAMYLCASSLLVEGEQFFGPGTRLTVL.

The table lists this clonotype with many counts. This chain joins TRBV6-2 or TRBV6-3 and TRBJ2-7; 8 positions match TRBD2. The germline V gene encodes CDR1 MNHEY and CDR2 SVGEGT. V was clipped by 6 bases and J by 3 bases; unmatched bases: 13. CDR3 length: 16 residues. Here the CDR3 DNA reads TGTGCCAGCAGCGACCATACGCGGGAGGTCGACTACGAGCAGTACTTC. Its translation is CASSDHTREVDYEQYF.

This clonotype has a count of ten or more. V usage is TRBV16 and J usage is TRBJ1-5; D not resolved. The CDR3 spans 13 residues. V lost 5 bases to trimming and J lost 0 bases, with 5 bases between them. The V gene's germline CDR1 is KGHSY and CDR2 FQNENV. The CDR3 nucleotides are TGTGCCAGCAGCGTAGATAGCAATCAGCCCCAGCATTTT. It specifies CASSVDSNQPQHF.

This clonotype was recorded many times. This may come from a read error, since a much larger clone is one base off. The CDR3 does not end in the conserved phenylalanine or tryptophan, so this is likely a read error. The chain joins TRBV20-1 to TRBJ2-5; 7 bases map to TRBD2. Germline CDR1 reads DFQATT; CDR2 reads SNEGSKA (reference sequence). This CDR3 has 16 residues. The junction had 18 bases not matched to a gene; V was cut back by 6 bases and J by 5 bases. The CDR3 region has the DNA TGCAGTGCAAAAAAACCGGGACTAACGATTGGCGAGACCCAGTACTGC. It is translated as CSAKKPGLTIGETQYC.

In regard to this clonotype: This clone may be a read error of a much larger clone one base away. The chain carries TRBV20-1 and TRBJ2-7, with 8 bases fitting TRBD2. Germline CDR1 DFQATT, CDR2 SNEGSKA (reference sequence). CDR3 length equals 13 residues. The V and J ends lost 6 bases and 7 bases, in that order; junction bases with no gene match: 11. DNA of the CDR3: TGCAGTGCCGGCGGGGGGTTGAAGAAAGAGCAGTACTTC. Protein: CSAGGGLKKEQYF.

At least ten counts were recorded for this clonotype. The chain combines TRBV5-1 with TRBJ1-6, with 7 bases identical to TRBD1. CDR3 length: 15 amino acids. V gave up 4 bases and J gave up 7 bases; unmatched junction bases: 8. The germline CDR1 and CDR2 sequences are SGHRS and YFSETQ. CDR3: CASSRSGTVNSPLHF. As DNA, the CDR3 is TGCGCCAGCAGCCGATCCGGGACAGTCAATTCACCCCTCCACTTT.

This clonotype was found many times. The chain recombines TRBV6-6 with TRBJ2-1; 14 nucleotides match TRBD2. The V segment lost 6 bases and the J segment 10 bases; nucleotides outside the gene matches: 8. This CDR3 has 15 amino acids. Per germline, CDR1 MNHNY and CDR2 SVGAGI (reference sequence). The CDR3 nucleotides are TGTGCCAGCAGCCGACTAGCGGGAGGGACAGGGGAGCAGTTCTTC. It specifies CASSRLAGGTGEQFF.

The V gene is TRBV10-1, the J gene TRBJ2-7, with D maybe TRBD2 (5 bases). The CDR3 extends over 12 amino acids. Germline V gene lookup returns CDR1 WNHNN and CDR2 SYGVQD (reference sequence). V was shortened by 6 bases and J by 13 bases, with 19 bases between the two germline ends. The CDR3 here is CASSRDTGSSYF. DNA for the CDR3: TGCGCCAGCAGCCGGGATACGGGAAGCAGTTACTTC.

By its share, this clonotype is medium-sized. The V gene is TRBV5-5, the J gene TRBJ2-2, with TRBD1 matching over 7 bases. Germline loops: CDR1 SGHKS, CDR2 YYEKEE (reference sequence). Trimming removed 2 bases from V and 7 bases from J; junction bases left unmatched: 5. The CDR3 is made up of 14 amino acids. CDR3 region: CASSFFAGGGELFF. DNA of the CDR3: TGTGCCAGCAGCTTTTTCGCAGGGGGCGGGGAGCTGTTTTTT.

This clonotype occurred many times. The rearrangement links TRBV11-2 to TRBJ1-2; TRBD1 matches at 7 bases. CDR1 is SGHAT and CDR2 is FQNNGV in the germline V gene. J gave up 6 bases and V 0 bases, and 7 bases lay outside the gene matches. The CDR3 extends over 15 amino acids. CDR3 residues: CASSLDGAGGDGYTF. CDR3 nucleotides: TGTGCCAGCAGCTTAGACGGGGCAGGGGGTGATGGCTACACCTTC. The full variable domain, its missing parts supplied by reference TRBV11-2 and TRBJ1-2, is EAGVAQSPRYKIIEKRQSVAFWCNPISGHATLYWYQQILGQGPKLLIQFQNNGVVDDSQLPKDRFSAERLKGVDSTLKIQPAKLEDSAVYLCASSLDGAGGDGYTFGSGTRLTVV.

This clonotype was counted many times. The chain links TRBV12-3 or TRBV12-4 to TRBJ2-1; 7 bases match TRBD2. The CDR3 totals 14 residues. Trimming cost V 3 bases and J 6 bases; bases outside gene matches: 5. Here the CDR3 DNA reads TGTGCCAGCAGTTTTCGGGGGGAGCCCAATGAGCAGTTCTTC. Translation gives CASSFRGEPNEQFF.

This clonotype was picked up many times. The chain uses TRBV12-3 or TRBV12-4 and TRBJ1-6; D gene ambiguous. The germline V and J ends were trimmed by 2 bases and 1 base, with 9 bases remaining between them. The CDR3 runs to 16 residues. The chain's CDR3 is CASSLLGRSYNSPLHF. As DNA, the CDR3 is TGTGCCAGCAGTTTATTGGGCCGGTCCTATAATTCACCCCTCCACTTT.

This clonotype was counted many times. The chain has TRBV5-6 and TRBJ2-3, with 7 bases that match TRBD1. Germline V gene data show CDR1 as SGHDT and CDR2 as YYEEEE. The CDR3 sequence is 14 residues long. The V gene end was trimmed by 1 base and the J gene end by 6 bases; junction bases not matched to a gene: 5. The CDR3 spells CASSLRGGVDTQYF. CDR3 DNA sequence: TGTGCCAGCAGCTTGAGAGGGGGCGTTGATACGCAGTATTTT.

This clonotype has at least ten counts. The rearrangement links TRBV19 to TRBJ1-4, with D uncertain. The CDR3 spans 17 residues. Trimming left V 5 bases short and J 0 bases short, with 16 bases between. CDR1 is LNHDA, CDR2 SQIVND, per germline (reference sequence). CDR3: CASSDRATRATNEKLFF. In nucleotides, the CDR3 is TGTGCCAGTAGTGACCGAGCGACACGAGCAACTAATGAAAAACTGTTTTTT.

This clonotype was counted many times. The chain employs TRBV5-4 and TRBJ2-5, with a tentative D call TRBD1 (5 bases). Trimming cost V 0 bases and J 2 bases, with 8 bases left between them. From germline, CDR1 is SGHNT and CDR2 YYREEE (reference sequence). The CDR3 totals 14 residues. The CDR3 DNA follows: TGTGCCAGCAGCTTGGGACAGAGACAAGAGACCCAGTACTTC. Encoded protein: CASSLGQRQETQYF. The entire variable domain, with the rest obtained from reference TRBV5-4 and TRBJ2-5, is as follows: ETGVTQSPTHLIKTRGQQVTLRCSSQSGHNTVSWYQQALGQGPQFIFQYYREEENGRGNFPPRFSGLQFPNYSSELNVNALELDDSALYLCASSLGQRQETQYFGPGTRLLVL.

This clonotype came up many times. This CDR3 reads CASSSGSNGYTF. DNA for the CDR3: TGTGCCAGCAGTTCCGGTTCGAATGGCTACACCTTC. This chain connects TRBV12-3 or TRBV12-4 to TRBJ1-2, with D uncertain. Trimming pared 4 bases from V and 6 bases from J, leaving 9 bases between. The CDR3 length is 12 residues.

This clonotype was recorded at least ten times. The gene calls are TRBV5-1 and TRBJ2-3; possibly TRBD2 for D (6 bases). The CDR3 is 16 amino acids. Trimming stripped 7 bases from V and 6 bases from J, with 24 bases between. CDR1 and CDR2 from the germline V gene are SGHRS and YFSETQ. Here the CDR3 DNA reads TGCGCCAGCGCCCCGGACGGGGCCAAGGGACTCGATACGCAGTATTTT. This gives the protein CASAPDGAKGLDTQYF.

The chain carries TRBV4-1 and TRBJ2-5; D gene uncertain. Germline V lookup: CDR1 MGHRA, CDR2 YSYEKL. This CDR3 has 14 residues. Trimming took 1 base from V and 0 from J, leaving 6 bases between them. CDR3 sequence (DNA): TGCGCCAGCAGCCAAGCTCGGTACCAAGAGACCCAGTACTTC. It is translated as CASSQARYQETQYF.

This clonotype was detected many times. The chain couples TRBV10-1 to TRBJ2-2; TRBD2 is a possible D gene (5 bases). Per germline, CDR1 WNHNN and CDR2 SYGVQD (reference sequence). Trimming pared 8 bases from V and 6 bases from J, leaving 13 bases between. This CDR3 has 13 amino acids. The CDR3 nucleotides are TGCGCCAGCGGCGCTAGCTGGGCCGGGGAGCTGTTTTTT. It encodes CASGASWAGELFF.

This clonotype was seen many times. The chain employs TRBV15 and TRBJ2-4, with no clear D. There are 15 residues in the CDR3. Germline V gene lookup returns CDR1 LNHNV and CDR2 YYDKDF (reference sequence). Between the trimmed V and J ends, which lost 3 bases and 4 bases, there was a span of 13 bases. The CDR3, as DNA: TGTGCCACCAGCAGTTATCGCGGAGTAAAAAACATTCAGTACTTC. It codes for CATSSYRGVKNIQYF.

This clonotype was observed at least ten times. The chain has TRBV20-1 and TRBJ1-1, with TRBD1 as a possible D gene (5 bases). Germline-derived CDR1 and CDR2 are DFQATT and SNEGSKA (reference sequence). Trimming shortened V by 2 bases and J by 8 bases, and 9 bases separated the two germline ends. This CDR3 spans 11 amino acids. CDR3 in amino acids: CSARQGPEAFF. CDR3 nucleotide sequence: TGCAGTGCTAGACAGGGACCCGAAGCTTTCTTT.

This clonotype was seen many times. The chain employs TRBV5-1 and TRBJ2-7; TRBD2 might be the D (6 bases). The CDR3 loop spans 14 amino acids. The ends were cut back, 4 bases at V and 1 base at J, with 12 bases in the middle. The germline V gene encodes CDR1 SGHRS and CDR2 YFSETQ. This CDR3 reads CASSPSAGSYEQYF. The DNA for the CDR3 is TGCGCCAGCAGCCCCAGTGCGGGGTCCTACGAGCAGTACTTC.